A selection of T cell receptor beta chains follows, all from one sample in a study of control samples from healthy donors and cancer patients. Sequencing used immunoSEQ multiplex PCR; TCRdb keeps in-frame clones, though not all of them. The sample has approximately 70,000 clones, 84% seen once; the top ten hold 28%. The sequencing input was blood. The receptors come from a man in his forties or fifties in good health. Both conserved end residues are part of each CDR3. Each record gives: CDR3 DNA, CDR3 protein, clone size, J gene, D gene, V gene. D genes are given only for firm matches. Clone size is stated in some rows and not others, as once, few, many or a class when expanded.

CDR3 DNA: TGTGCCAGTAGTTTAGCGGGAGAATACAATGAGCAGTTCTTC; CDR3 protein: CASSLAGEYNEQFF; clone size: NA; J gene: TRBJ2-1; D gene: TRBD2; V gene: TRBV19
CDR3 DNA: TGTGCCAGCAGCTTGCCGGGGCGAAATCAGCCCCAGCATTTT; CDR3 protein: CASSLPGRNQPQHF; clone size: NA; J gene: TRBJ1-5; D gene: NA; V gene: TRBV5-4
CDR3 DNA: TGTGCCAGCAGCTTAGGGGGGGCTCGCAATCAGCCCCAGCATTTT; CDR3 protein: CASSLGGARNQPQHF; clone size: NA; J gene: TRBJ1-5; D gene: NA; V gene: TRBV7-9
CDR3 DNA: TGTGCCAGCAGCTTCCCCGAAGAGCGGGGGATTCCCTACGAGCAGTACTTC; CDR3 protein: CASSFPEERGIPYEQYF; clone size: NA; J gene: TRBJ2-7; D gene: TRBD2; V gene: TRBV7-2
CDR3 DNA: TGTGCCAGCAGGGAGCAGGGACTGAACACTGAAGCTTTCTTT; CDR3 protein: CASREQGLNTEAFF; clone size: few; J gene: TRBJ1-1; D gene: NA; V gene: TRBV2
CDR3 DNA: TGCGCCAGCAGCTTGGGGACAAACAGAGAAGCTTTCTTT; CDR3 protein: CASSLGTNREAFF; clone size: once; J gene: TRBJ1-1; D gene: NA; V gene: TRBV5-1
CDR3 DNA: TGTGCCAGCAGTATCGGACCGGTTGAAAAACTGTTTTTT; CDR3 protein: CASSIGPVEKLFF; clone size: NA; J gene: TRBJ1-4; D gene: NA; V gene: TRBV2
CDR3 DNA: TGCGCCAGCAGGTGGGAGGTAAACAGGGGCGAGCAGTACTTC; CDR3 protein: CASRWEVNRGEQYF; clone size: NA; J gene: TRBJ2-7; D gene: NA; V gene: TRBV5-1
CDR3 DNA: TGTGCCAGCAGCTTAGACAGAGTCATTGAAAAACTGTTTTTT; CDR3 protein: CASSLDRVIEKLFF; clone size: once; J gene: TRBJ1-4; D gene: NA; V gene: TRBV28
CDR3 DNA: TGTGCCAGCAGTTACGACAGAACCCGAAACTACGAGCAGTACTTC; CDR3 protein: CASSYDRTRNYEQYF; clone size: NA; J gene: TRBJ2-7; D gene: NA; V gene: TRBV6-2/TRBV6-3
CDR3 DNA: TGTGCCAGCAGTGATCCGAGGCAAGGCAATCAGCCCCAGCATTTT; CDR3 protein: CASSDPRQGNQPQHF; clone size: NA; J gene: TRBJ1-5; D gene: NA; V gene: TRBV6-4
CDR3 DNA: TGTGCCAGCAGTTTTCAAGGGTATAGCAATCAGCCCCAGCATTTT; CDR3 protein: CASSFQGYSNQPQHF; clone size: few; J gene: TRBJ1-5; D gene: NA; V gene: TRBV28
CDR3 DNA: TGCGCCAGCAGCTCACAGGTCTCCGGGGAGCTGTTTTTT; CDR3 protein: CASSSQVSGELFF; clone size: NA; J gene: TRBJ2-2; D gene: NA; V gene: TRBV5-1
CDR3 DNA: TGTGCCAGCAGCTCGGGAGGACTCGTCTTAGCCTACAATGAGCAGTTCTTC; CDR3 protein: CASSSGGLVLAYNEQFF; clone size: NA; J gene: TRBJ2-1; D gene: TRBD2; V gene: TRBV5-6
CDR3 DNA: TGTGCCAGCAGCTTAGGACTAGCGTGGAACACCGGGGAGCTGTTTTTT; CDR3 protein: CASSLGLAWNTGELFF; clone size: NA; J gene: TRBJ2-2; D gene: TRBD2; V gene: TRBV5-6
CDR3 DNA: TGTGCCACGTCAAGTGGCAGGGGCAATCAGCCCCAGCATTTT; CDR3 protein: CATSSGRGNQPQHF; clone size: few; J gene: TRBJ1-5; D gene: NA; V gene: TRBV2
CDR3 DNA: TGTGCCAGCAGTCGCAGGGGGCATAATTCACCCCTCCACTTT; CDR3 protein: CASSRRGHNSPLHF; clone size: NA; J gene: TRBJ1-6; D gene: TRBD1; V gene: TRBV6-4
CDR3 DNA: TGTGCCAGCAGTTACTCACAAGCCGGGACTCCCGACACATCTAGCACAGATACGCAGTATTTT; CDR3 protein: CASSYSQAGTPDTSSTDTQYF; clone size: NA; J gene: TRBJ2-3; D gene: NA; V gene: TRBV6-2/TRBV6-3
CDR3 DNA: TGCGCCAGCAGCCAAGATTTTCGGACAGGGGGCCGGGAAAAACTGTTTTTT; CDR3 protein: CASSQDFRTGGREKLFF; clone size: NA; J gene: TRBJ1-4; D gene: TRBD1; V gene: TRBV4-3
CDR3 DNA: TGTGCCAGCAGCCCCCCCGGCGGGTACAATGAGCAGTTCTTC; CDR3 protein: CASSPPGGYNEQFF; clone size: few; J gene: TRBJ2-1; D gene: NA; V gene: TRBV7-3
CDR3 DNA: TGTGCCAGCTCACCGAACAGCCTCTACAATGAGCAGTTCTTC; CDR3 protein: CASSPNSLYNEQFF; clone size: NA; J gene: TRBJ2-1; D gene: NA; V gene: TRBV18
CDR3 DNA: TGTGCCAGCTCACCACGTGATGAAGCTTTCTTT; CDR3 protein: CASSPRDEAFF; clone size: NA; J gene: TRBJ1-1; D gene: NA; V gene: TRBV18
CDR3 DNA: TGCGCCAGCATTCCAGGACTAGCGGGGCAAGAGACCCAGTACTTC; CDR3 protein: CASIPGLAGQETQYF; clone size: NA; J gene: TRBJ2-5; D gene: TRBD2; V gene: TRBV5-1
CDR3 DNA: TGTGCCAGCAGTGACTACTATGGCTACACCTTC; CDR3 protein: CASSDYYGYTF; clone size: NA; J gene: TRBJ1-2; D gene: NA; V gene: TRBV6-4
CDR3 DNA: TGTGCCAGCTCGAGGGGCGGGGTGAGCACAGATACGCAGTATTTT; CDR3 protein: CASSRGGVSTDTQYF; clone size: NA; J gene: TRBJ2-3; D gene: NA; V gene: TRBV18
CDR3 DNA: TGTGCCAGCAGTGACGGGACTAGCGGGCCCTACTACGAGCAGTACTTC; CDR3 protein: CASSDGTSGPYYEQYF; clone size: NA; J gene: TRBJ2-7; D gene: TRBD2; V gene: TRBV27
CDR3 DNA: TGTGCCAGCAGTTTGCTGGGGGGAGGCTACACCTTC; CDR3 protein: CASSLLGGGYTF; clone size: NA; J gene: TRBJ1-2; D gene: NA; V gene: TRBV6-5
CDR3 DNA: TGTGCCAGCAGCAAACGGACCAAGGGAGATAGCAATCAGCCCCAGCATTTT; CDR3 protein: CASSKRTKGDSNQPQHF; clone size: NA; J gene: TRBJ1-5; D gene: NA; V gene: TRBV21-1
CDR3 DNA: TGTGCCTGGAGTGATAGCGGCTATGGCTACACCTTC; CDR3 protein: CAWSDSGYGYTF; clone size: NA; J gene: TRBJ1-2; D gene: NA; V gene: TRBV30
CDR3 DNA: TGTGCCAGTACATCGGGGTCTGACGAGACCCAGTACTTC; CDR3 protein: CASTSGSDETQYF; clone size: NA; J gene: TRBJ2-5; D gene: NA; V gene: TRBV2
CDR3 DNA: TGCGCCAGCAGCCCGGGGAAAGGGACAGGCGACAGGGCTGAAGCTTTCTTT; CDR3 protein: CASSPGKGTGDRAEAFF; clone size: NA; J gene: TRBJ1-1; D gene: TRBD1; V gene: TRBV4-1
CDR3 DNA: TGTGCCAGCAGCTTGGGGGACAGGGGGGCTAACACTGAAGCTTTCTTT; CDR3 protein: CASSLGDRGANTEAFF; clone size: NA; J gene: TRBJ1-1; D gene: TRBD1; V gene: TRBV5-8
CDR3 DNA: TGTGCCAGCAGCGTGCAGGGGGCCGGAAACACCATATATTTT; CDR3 protein: CASSVQGAGNTIYF; clone size: NA; J gene: TRBJ1-3; D gene: TRBD1; V gene: TRBV9
CDR3 DNA: TGTGCCACCAGTGATTGGGGCAGGGCAGGGGAGTTTCTGAATGAGCAGTTCTTC; CDR3 protein: CATSDWGRAGEFLNEQFF; clone size: NA; J gene: TRBJ2-1; D gene: NA; V gene: TRBV24-1
CDR3 DNA: TGTGCCAGCAGCTTGCAGCGGGGGGCCTACGAGCAGTACTTC; CDR3 protein: CASSLQRGAYEQYF; clone size: NA; J gene: TRBJ2-7; D gene: TRBD2; V gene: TRBV7-2
CDR3 DNA: TGTGCTAGTGGTAAAAGCGGCTCCTACGAGCAGTACTTC; CDR3 protein: CASGKSGSYEQYF; clone size: NA; J gene: TRBJ2-7; D gene: NA; V gene: TRBV12-5
CDR3 DNA: TGTGCCAGCAGTCCGAGGGGAAATCAGCCCCAGCATTTT; CDR3 protein: CASSPRGNQPQHF; clone size: NA; J gene: TRBJ1-5; D gene: NA; V gene: TRBV27
CDR3 DNA: TGTGCCAGCAGCTTAGCAGCAGGGATATCCTACGAGCAGTACTTC; CDR3 protein: CASSLAAGISYEQYF; clone size: NA; J gene: TRBJ2-7; D gene: NA; V gene: TRBV7-3